The subject of this entry is one TCR beta chain. This clonotype qualifies as large (0.1 to 1%) by its frequency, with no count on file. Its antigen remains unidentified. Five KLR/GPR56-defined CD4+ populations were enriched by fluorescence-activated cell sorting before TCRbeta sequencing. To test whether memory differentiation follows a linear pathway, the researchers sequenced TCRbeta repertoires from five CD4+ T-cell subsets, each defined by expression of KLRB1, KLRG1, GPR56 and KLRF1. TCR-sequenced cells came from peripheral blood of healthy control individuals, reported as five donors in the TCRbeta analysis figure. The researchers collected heparinized peripheral blood and processed every sample within one hour of retrieval. Blood was diluted 1:2 in PBS, and peripheral blood mononuclear cells were then isolated from the diluted blood at room temperature by Biocoll density gradient centrifugation. Before flow sorting, CD4+ T cells were enriched from freshly isolated PBMCs by magnetic sorting with anti-CD4 MicroBeads. A BD FACSAria II was used to sort CD4+ T cells enriched from PBMCs of healthy donors according to marker expression. For surface staining, the researchers used Miltenyi Biotec antibodies: anti-KLRB1 clone 191B8, anti-KLRF1 clone 4A4.D10 and anti-KLRG1 clone REA261.

The source of the sample is a study of GPR56 and killer-like receptors on CD4 memory cells (dated by TCRdb to between 2017 and 2020). As for the study more broadly: It was proposed in the study that human CD4+ memory T-cell differentiation and cytokine production potential are marked by progressive acquisition of KLRB1, KLRG1, GPR56 and then KLRF1. The healthy blood donors were described in the study as age-matched to the liver disease patients, whose median age was approximately 70 years.

Paper-wide results and their limitations: Clonal frequency started low in the marker-negative population and rose progressively along the proposed pathway, while TCRbeta diversity decreased accordingly. TCR repertoires overlapped especially between the late populations 4 and 5, and partly population 3. The clones that dominated late populations 4 and 5 were also present in early populations 1 and 2, and the authors interpreted this finding as evidence for linear differentiation. Rather than full repertoires, the diversity and similarity analyses used only the 100 most expanded clones in each population.

The germline V gene supplies CDR1 SGHTA and CDR2 FQGNSA. There are 13 amino acids in the CDR3, from cysteine to phenylalanine inclusive. No DNA accompanies this entry. Sequencing was performed on an Illumina HiSeq 2500. For construction of sequencing libraries, the recombined TCRbeta locus was amplified according to a previously published PCR protocol. The source study handled its data this way. Reads whose average quality score was below 30 were removed, and the reads that remained were processed with IMSEQ. Vbeta gene, Jbeta gene and CDR3 amino acid sequence were used to define clonotypes. The Morisita-Horn index, computed on the top 100 expanded clones, was used to quantify repertoire overlap between populations. Renyi diversity profiles, calculated on the top 100 expanded clones, were used to assess clonal diversity. After TCRdb reprocessed the reads, each CDR3 protein sequence was kept as one row, without DNA. For this entry, the V and J calls and clone size follow TCRdb and not the study's own pipeline. The sample's own table lists some 1,000 distinct CDR3 sequences. The ten largest account for 15% to 20% of the sample.

The chain is assembled from TRBV7-2 and TRBJ1-1. Sample: memory CD4+ T cells from blood. This receptor was identified in a human donor in good health. The CDR3 protein is CASSLDRSTEAFF.